This T cell receptor (beta chain) emerged from a study of human T cells and chemical hapten exposure. Study information: Sensitizing treatment utilized 2% DPC over a 2 cm by 2 cm portion of upper inner arm skin. Findings and caveats of the study: TCRs above 1 in 1000 frequency did not change with DPC sensitization.

MiXCR was run by TCRdb on the RACE reads, yielding one entry per CDR3 protein. The sample consists of approximately 41,000 distinct CDR3 sequences, 7.6% of them appearing once. This clonotype was recorded many times. The antigen is not known. The time point: pre-sensitization, week 0. Treatment specified: therapeutic diphenylcyclopropenone sensitization with weekly scalp DPC. V was clipped by 2 bases and J by 6 bases, with 3 bases between them. Germline V lookup: CDR1 MNHEY, CDR2 SVGAGI. This CDR3 spans 11 amino acids. The rearrangement links TRBV6-5 to TRBJ2-3; D not certain. This specimen consisted of whole blood, obtained in connection with sensitization to the hapten diphenylcyclopropenone (DPC). This receptor was obtained from a woman aged 45-65 years with alopecia areata. Some clones in this sample may be carry-over from other donors' samples. The CDR3, as DNA: TGTGCCAGCAGTTACATGGATACGCAGTATTTT. Its protein is CASSYMDTQYF.